This T cell receptor (beta chain) was sequenced in a study of radiotherapy plus CTLA-4 blockade in lung cancer. Study in general: Patients showed objective responses in roughly 18% of cases and disease control in under 40%. Study-wide points: Interferon-beta, together with early blood T cell clone dynamics, reportedly best predicted response.

Here immunoSEQ multiplex PCR was the method, and the copy in TCRdb shows in-frame clones only, minus some. The sample contains tens of thousands of clones, 60% to 85% of which appear only once. Germline values: CDR1 SEHNR, CDR2 FQNEAQ (reference sequence). There are 14 residues in the CDR3. V lost 5 bases and J 3 bases, leaving 13 bases between the germline ends. In chemo-refractory metastatic non-small-cell lung cancer, patients got ipilimumab CTLA-4 blockade together with focal radiation. In the case of this clone: Antigen specificity is unknown.

This chain connects TRBV7-9 to TRBJ2-5, with a possible D match to TRBD1 (6 bases). The sample was peripheral blood, taken from a patient treated with radiotherapy plus ipilimumab. The TCR comes from a human donor with non-small cell lung cancer that progressed on radiotherapy plus ipilimumab. CDR3: CASSIGAGEETQYF. CDR3 DNA: TGTGCCAGCAGCATAGGAGCAGGGGAAGAGACCCAGTACTTC.